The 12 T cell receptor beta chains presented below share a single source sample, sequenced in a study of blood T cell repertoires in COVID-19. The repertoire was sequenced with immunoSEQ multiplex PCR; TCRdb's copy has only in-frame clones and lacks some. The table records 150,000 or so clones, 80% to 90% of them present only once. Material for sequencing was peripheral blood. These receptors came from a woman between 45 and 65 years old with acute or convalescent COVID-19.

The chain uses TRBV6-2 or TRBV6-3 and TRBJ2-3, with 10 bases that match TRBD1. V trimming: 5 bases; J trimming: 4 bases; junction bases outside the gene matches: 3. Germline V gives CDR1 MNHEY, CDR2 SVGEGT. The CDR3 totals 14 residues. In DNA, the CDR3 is TGTGCCAGCAGTAGACAGGGGGCCGCAGATACGCAGTATTTT. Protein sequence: CASSRQGAADTQYF.

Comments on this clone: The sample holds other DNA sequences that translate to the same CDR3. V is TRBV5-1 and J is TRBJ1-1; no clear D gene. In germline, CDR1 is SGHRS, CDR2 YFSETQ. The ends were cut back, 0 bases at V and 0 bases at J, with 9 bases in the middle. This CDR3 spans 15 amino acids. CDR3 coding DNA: TGCGCCAGCAGCTTGGCTGGAGTGGTGAACACTGAAGCTTTCTTT. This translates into CASSLAGVVNTEAFF.

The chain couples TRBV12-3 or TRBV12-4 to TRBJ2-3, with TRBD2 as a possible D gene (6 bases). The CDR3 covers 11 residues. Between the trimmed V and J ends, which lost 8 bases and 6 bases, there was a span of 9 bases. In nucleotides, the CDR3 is TGTGCCAGCGGCCGGGGGGATACGCAGTATTTT. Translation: CASGRGDTQYF.

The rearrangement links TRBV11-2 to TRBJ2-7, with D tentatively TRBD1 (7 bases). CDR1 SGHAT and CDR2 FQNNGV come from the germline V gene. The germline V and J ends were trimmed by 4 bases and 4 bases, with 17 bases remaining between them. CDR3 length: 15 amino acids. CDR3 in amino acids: CASSSNRGLEYEQYF. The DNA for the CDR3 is TGTGCCAGCAGCTCCAACAGGGGACTTGAATACGAGCAGTACTTC.

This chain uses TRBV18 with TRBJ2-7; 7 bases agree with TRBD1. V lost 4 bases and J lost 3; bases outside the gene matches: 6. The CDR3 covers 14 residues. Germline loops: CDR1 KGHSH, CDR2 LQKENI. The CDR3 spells CASSQTGVHYEQYF. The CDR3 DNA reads TGTGCCAGCTCACAAACAGGGGTACACTACGAGCAGTACTTC.

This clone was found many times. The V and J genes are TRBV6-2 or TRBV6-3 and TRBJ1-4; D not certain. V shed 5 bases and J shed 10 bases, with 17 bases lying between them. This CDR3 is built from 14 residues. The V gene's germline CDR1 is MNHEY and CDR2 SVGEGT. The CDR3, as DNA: TGTGCCAGCAGTCCCACTACCAGAAACGGAAAACTGTTTTTT. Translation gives CASSPTTRNGKLFF.

CDR3 coding DNA: TGTGCCAGCAGTTCTGGGACAAAAAGGTGGCCCGGGGAGCTGTTTTTT. It codes for CASSSGTKRWPGELFF. This chain joins TRBV6-5 and TRBJ2-2, with D possibly TRBD1 on 6 matching bases. Germline V CDR1 and CDR2: MNHEY, SVGAGI. The V end lost 4 bases, the J end lost 6 bases, and 18 bases lay between the germline ends. This CDR3 is built from 16 residues.

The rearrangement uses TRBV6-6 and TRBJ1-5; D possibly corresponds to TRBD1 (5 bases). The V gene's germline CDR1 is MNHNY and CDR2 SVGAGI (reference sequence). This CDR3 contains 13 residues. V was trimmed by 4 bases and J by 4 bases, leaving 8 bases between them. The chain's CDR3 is CASSWDLNQPQHF. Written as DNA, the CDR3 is TGTGCCAGCAGTTGGGACTTAAATCAGCCCCAGCATTTT.

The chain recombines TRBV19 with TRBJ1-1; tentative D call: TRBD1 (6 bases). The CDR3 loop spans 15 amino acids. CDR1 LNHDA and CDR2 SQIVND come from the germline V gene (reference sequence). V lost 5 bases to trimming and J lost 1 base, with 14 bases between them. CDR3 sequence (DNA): TGTGCCAGTAGTGACGGGACACCGGCGAACACTGAAGCTTTCTTT. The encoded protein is CASSDGTPANTEAFF.

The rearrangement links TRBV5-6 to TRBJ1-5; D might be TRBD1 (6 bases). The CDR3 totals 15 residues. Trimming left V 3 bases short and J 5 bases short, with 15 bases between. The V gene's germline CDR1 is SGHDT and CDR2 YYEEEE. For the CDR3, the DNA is TGTGCCAGCAGCTCCCAATGGGGGGGCGATCAGCCCCAGCATTTT. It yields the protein CASSSQWGGDQPQHF.

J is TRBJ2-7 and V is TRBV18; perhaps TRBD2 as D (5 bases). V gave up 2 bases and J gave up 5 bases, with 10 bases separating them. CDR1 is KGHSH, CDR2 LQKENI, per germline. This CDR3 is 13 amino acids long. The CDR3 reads CASSPGLRDEQYF. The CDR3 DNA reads TGTGCCAGCTCACCAGGACTGAGGGACGAGCAGTACTTC.

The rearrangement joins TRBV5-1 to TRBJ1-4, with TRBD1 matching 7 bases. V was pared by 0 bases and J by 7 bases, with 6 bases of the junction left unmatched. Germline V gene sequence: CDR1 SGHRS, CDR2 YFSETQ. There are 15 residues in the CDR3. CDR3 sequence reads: CASSLALQGIEKLFF. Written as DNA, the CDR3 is TGCGCCAGCAGCTTGGCTCTACAGGGGATTGAAAAACTGTTTTTT.